These T cell receptor beta chains were read from a single sample in a study of blood T cell repertoires in COVID-19. The repertoire was sequenced with immunoSEQ multiplex PCR; TCRdb's copy has only in-frame clones and lacks some. The sample lists approximately 85,000 clones; roughly 92% were seen once. The sequenced material came from peripheral blood. The source is a woman aged 60 to 75 with active COVID-19. Both conserved end residues are part of each CDR3. A D gene is named only where the DNA matches it firmly. Clone size is given for some rows only: seen once, a few or many times, or a class if the clone is expanded.

j_gene,v_gene,d_gene,abundance,CDR3aa,CDR3nt
TRBJ1-6,TRBV19,.,.,CASTREVGNSPLHF,TGTGCCAGTACCCGGGAGGTGGGAAATTCACCCCTCCACTTT
TRBJ2-3,TRBV27,.,.,CASTSEDTQYF,TGTGCCAGCACCTCAGAAGATACGCAGTATTTT
TRBJ1-5,TRBV19,.,.,CASSILGKQPQHF,TGTGCCAGTAGTATCCTAGGTAAGCAGCCCCAGCATTTT
TRBJ2-1,TRBV30,.,.,CAWTPWRSGSYNEQFF,TGTGCCTGGACCCCCTGGAGGTCCGGCTCCTACAATGAGCAGTTCTTC
TRBJ1-6,TRBV28,TRBD1,.,CASSLTGFGSPLHF,TGTGCCAGCAGTCTGACAGGGTTCGGCTCACCCCTCCACTTT
TRBJ1-2,TRBV2,TRBD1,once,CASSDGHLTGGKDYGYTF,TGTGCCAGCAGCGACGGCCATCTTACAGGGGGCAAGGACTATGGCTACACCTTC
TRBJ2-2,TRBV29-1,TRBD2,.,CSVQKIAGDTGELFF,TGCAGCGTTCAGAAGATAGCGGGAGACACCGGGGAGCTGTTTTTT
TRBJ2-3,TRBV24-1,TRBD2,.,CATSALAGRTDTQYF,TGTGCCACCAGTGCTCTAGCGGGGCGCACAGATACGCAGTATTTT
TRBJ1-1,TRBV7-9,TRBD1,.,CASSPWTGRMNTEAFF,TGTGCCAGCAGCCCGTGGACAGGCAGAATGAACACTGAAGCTTTCTTT
TRBJ2-1,TRBV10-1,.,.,CASSESGSSYNEQFF,TGCGCCAGCAGTGAATCCGGGAGCTCCTACAATGAGCAGTTCTTC